The rows below give T cell receptor beta chains drawn from one sample of a study of cytomegalovirus exposure and HLA in healthy donors. The data were produced by immunoSEQ multiplex PCR, yet TCRdb's version contains in-frame clones alone and is incomplete. In the table there are approximately 110,000 clones, roughly 67% of which are singletons. The sequencing sample was made of PBMCs. The receptors were gathered from a man aged 40-49 years in good health and CMV-seronegative. The CDR3 runs from the conserved cysteine through the conserved F or W. The D gene is left open where the match is weak. Clone sizes are given selectively: once, few, many, or a class where the clone is expanded.

CDR3 protein: CASSSRWTYTTDTQYF
CDR3 DNA: TGTGCCAGCAGTTCGCGCTGGACTTACACCACAGATACGCAGTATTTT
clone size: NA
V gene: TRBV28
J gene: TRBJ2-3
D gene: NA

CDR3 protein: CASSNRGPATGEKLFF
CDR3 DNA: TGTGCCAGCAGTAACAGGGGGCCCGCTACGGGTGAAAAACTGTTTTTT
clone size: NA
V gene: TRBV19
J gene: TRBJ1-4
D gene: TRBD1

CDR3 protein: CASSVVGRGGTNEKLFF
CDR3 DNA: TGTGCCAGCAGCGTAGTTGGCAGGGGCGGAACTAATGAAAAACTGTTTTTT
clone size: NA
V gene: TRBV9
J gene: TRBJ1-4
D gene: NA

CDR3 protein: CASSPRASYEQYF
CDR3 DNA: TGCGCCAGCTCCCCCAGGGCCTCCTACGAGCAGTACTTC
clone size: NA
V gene: TRBV5-1
J gene: TRBJ2-7
D gene: NA

CDR3 protein: CAWSPLGKEQFF
CDR3 DNA: TGTGCCTGGAGTCCCCTCGGGAAAGAGCAGTTCTTC
clone size: NA
V gene: TRBV30
J gene: TRBJ2-1
D gene: NA

CDR3 protein: CASSRRPGYGYTF
CDR3 DNA: TGCGCCAGCAGCCGACGCCCGGGCTATGGCTACACCTTC
clone size: NA
V gene: TRBV5-1
J gene: TRBJ1-2
D gene: NA

CDR3 protein: CASSDRSGAKTYEQYF
CDR3 DNA: TGTGCCAGCAGTGACAGGAGCGGGGCGAAAACCTACGAGCAGTACTTC
clone size: NA
V gene: TRBV2
J gene: TRBJ2-7
D gene: TRBD2

CDR3 protein: CASSRTRDTIHEQYF
CDR3 DNA: TGCGCCAGCAGCCGGACCCGGGACACCATTCACGAGCAGTACTTC
clone size: few
V gene: TRBV4-3
J gene: TRBJ2-7
D gene: NA

CDR3 protein: CASSLEPGSYEQYF
CDR3 DNA: TGCGCCAGCAGCTTGGAGCCGGGGTCGTACGAGCAGTACTTC
clone size: NA
V gene: TRBV5-1
J gene: TRBJ2-7
D gene: NA

CDR3 protein: CASSTGTSGGAQYF
CDR3 DNA: TGTGCCAGCAGCACCGGGACTAGCGGGGGGGCGCAGTATTTT
clone size: NA
V gene: TRBV7-2
J gene: TRBJ2-3
D gene: TRBD2

CDR3 protein: CSARDNQPQHF
CDR3 DNA: TGCAGTGCGAGGGACAATCAGCCCCAGCATTTT
clone size: few
V gene: TRBV20-1
J gene: TRBJ1-5
D gene: NA

CDR3 protein: CASRGLSTTNEKLFF
CDR3 DNA: TGTGCCAGCCGTGGGCTGTCCACAACTAATGAAAAACTGTTTTTT
clone size: NA
V gene: TRBV6-1
J gene: TRBJ1-4
D gene: NA

CDR3 protein: CASSPPVAGLPTDTQYF
CDR3 DNA: TGTGCCAGCTCACCACCGGTAGCGGGGCTACCCACAGATACGCAGTATTTT
clone size: NA
V gene: TRBV18
J gene: TRBJ2-3
D gene: TRBD2

CDR3 protein: CASSEIGLAHNEQFF
CDR3 DNA: TGTGCCAGCAGTGAAATCGGACTAGCCCACAATGAGCAGTTCTTC
clone size: NA
V gene: TRBV2
J gene: TRBJ2-1
D gene: TRBD2

CDR3 protein: CAINLGRADYGYTF
CDR3 DNA: TGTGCCATAAATCTTGGCAGGGCGGACTATGGCTACACCTTC
clone size: NA
V gene: TRBV10-3
J gene: TRBJ1-2
D gene: NA

CDR3 protein: CASSSDTGELFF
CDR3 DNA: TGCGCCAGCAGCTCCGACACCGGGGAGCTGTTTTTT
clone size: NA
V gene: TRBV5-1
J gene: TRBJ2-2
D gene: NA

CDR3 protein: CATSRAGFFGYTF
CDR3 DNA: TGTGCCACCAGCAGAGCAGGGTTCTTTGGCTACACCTTC
clone size: NA
V gene: TRBV15
J gene: TRBJ1-2
D gene: NA

CDR3 protein: CASSYGAGVPRYEQYF
CDR3 DNA: TGTGCCAGTAGTTACGGGGCGGGGGTCCCGCGGTACGAGCAGTACTTC
clone size: NA
V gene: TRBV6-5
J gene: TRBJ2-7
D gene: TRBD2

CDR3 protein: CASSSGGPYTGELFF
CDR3 DNA: TGTGCCAGCAGTTCGGGGGGGCCCTACACCGGGGAGCTGTTTTTT
clone size: few
V gene: TRBV28
J gene: TRBJ2-2
D gene: TRBD2

CDR3 protein: CASRQKTYEQYF
CDR3 DNA: TGTGCCAGTAGACAGAAAACCTACGAGCAGTACTTC
clone size: NA
V gene: TRBV6-5
J gene: TRBJ2-7
D gene: NA

CDR3 protein: CASSQPGQGVYEQYF
CDR3 DNA: TGCGCCAGCAGCCAGCCGGGACAGGGTGTCTACGAGCAGTACTTC
clone size: few
V gene: TRBV4-1
J gene: TRBJ2-7
D gene: TRBD1

CDR3 protein: CASRVTWDSYEQYF
CDR3 DNA: TGTGCCAGCAGGGTTACCTGGGACAGCTACGAGCAGTACTTC
clone size: few
V gene: TRBV27
J gene: TRBJ2-7
D gene: TRBD1

CDR3 protein: CASSLDSGRGNTIYF
CDR3 DNA: TGTGCCAGCAGTTTGGACAGCGGCCGTGGAAACACCATATATTTT
clone size: NA
V gene: TRBV6-1
J gene: TRBJ1-3
D gene: NA

CDR3 protein: CAWIRQFTEAFF
CDR3 DNA: TGTGCCTGGATCCGACAGTTCACTGAAGCTTTCTTT
clone size: NA
V gene: TRBV30
J gene: TRBJ1-1
D gene: NA

CDR3 protein: CASSPLTRASGGGYNEQFF
CDR3 DNA: TGCGCCAGCAGCCCCCTGACACGGGCTAGCGGGGGGGGATACAATGAGCAGTTCTTC
clone size: few
V gene: TRBV4-1
J gene: TRBJ2-1
D gene: TRBD2

CDR3 protein: CASSLGLGGEAYNEQFF
CDR3 DNA: TGTGCCAGCAGCTTAGGACTGGGGGGAGAGGCTTACAATGAGCAGTTCTTC
clone size: NA
V gene: TRBV7-9
J gene: TRBJ2-1
D gene: NA

CDR3 protein: CASSPGGGTDTQYF
CDR3 DNA: TGTGCCAGCTCACCTGGGGGGGGCACAGATACGCAGTATTTT
clone size: NA
V gene: TRBV18
J gene: TRBJ2-3
D gene: TRBD2

CDR3 protein: CASSLPNLSSYEQYF
CDR3 DNA: TGTGCCAGCAGCTTACCCAACCTTAGCTCCTACGAGCAGTACTTC
clone size: NA
V gene: TRBV7-9
J gene: TRBJ2-7
D gene: NA